This T cell receptor beta chain was profiled in a study of shared clonotypes between healthy human individuals. Study outcomes and limitations: Among non-shared clonotypes, generation probabilities were lower than among those shared by all four donors.

Note on this clone: What it recognizes is unknown.

Deep level was the assay's run setting. Replicate sorted-subset PCRs were loaded with around 0.2 ug DNA, about 31,000 T cell genomes. Authors' processing steps: Filtering differed for immunoSEQ, which gave only junction sequences without quality scores. Clones were read by immunoSEQ multiplex PCR, and TCRdb kept only the in-frame ones, dropping some. D and trimming were read from the DNA, whereas the V and J calls and clone size are those reported in that table. The sample has some 2.3 million clones; 80% to 95% are singletons. Sample: naive CD4+ T cells from PBMCs. Subset: CD45RA+ positively selected. This clonotype was obtained from a man aged 18 to 30 in good health. Some clones in this sample may be carry-over from other donors' samples.

CDR3 in DNA: TGTGCCAGCCCAAGGGACCGCCACTACGAGCAGTACTTC. Its protein product is CASPRDRHYEQYF. The chain links TRBV5-4 to TRBJ2-7; D may match TRBD1 or TRBD2 (5 bases each). V was clipped by 7 bases and J by 3 bases, with 14 bases between them. CDR1 SGHNT and CDR2 YYREEE come from the germline V gene (reference sequence). This CDR3 is built from 13 residues. The whole variable domain, remainder taken from reference TRBV5-4 and TRBJ2-7, is ETGVTQSPTHLIKTRGQQVTLRCSSQSGHNTVSWYQQALGQGPQFIFQYYREEENGRGNFPPRFSGLQFPNYSSELNVNALELDDSALYLCASPRDRHYEQYFGPGTRLTVT.